This paragraph reports one T cell receptor (beta chain). Different DNA sequences within this sample yield the same CDR3. These data are taken from a study of shared clonotypes between healthy human individuals. This CDR3 has 13 amino acids. The V end was cut by 1 base, the J end by 8 bases, with 9 bases between. Germline lookup yields CDR1 LNHDA and CDR2 SQIVND (reference sequence). In the naive CD8 group, cells lacked CD45RO and were positively selected for CCR7, so terminally differentiated effector memory CD45RA+ cells were left out. This table comes from immunoSEQ multiplex PCR, and its TCRdb copy is limited to in-frame clones, with some not included. Altogether nearly 2 million clones are present, approximately 94% being singletons, with the ten largest covering roughly 1.2%.

The chain carries TRBV19 and TRBJ2-1; TRBD1 might be the D (5 bases). Material for sequencing was naive CD8+ T cells sorted from blood. The sequence came from a man in his late teens or twenties in good health. The CDR3 region is CASSIVRGDEQFF. The CDR3 DNA sequence: TGTGCCAGTAGTATAGTAAGGGGCGATGAGCAGTTCTTC.